This T cell receptor (beta chain) originates from a study of blood T cell repertoires in COVID-19. Study-level background: Sample material is recorded as cDNA or gDNA derived from T cells, B-cell-depleted T cells, or PBMCs.

The CDR3 has 13 amino acids. Germline V gene sequence: CDR1 SGHTA, CDR2 FQGTGA. V lost 6 bases to trimming and J lost 6 bases, with 11 bases between them. Assay used: immunoSEQ multiplex PCR; TCRdb lists only in-frame clones, some missing. Among roughly 410,000 clones, 87% were seen once, and the ten largest hold 2% to 2.5%. Material for sequencing was peripheral blood. The receptor was derived from a woman between 55 and 75 years old with COVID-19, enrolled during active disease. The J gene is TRBJ2-2, the V gene TRBV7-3, with D possibly TRBD2 on 6 matching bases. The CDR3 sequence is CASRLGGAGELFF. The CDR3 nucleotides read TGTGCCAGCAGGCTGGGCGGGGCCGGGGAGCTGTTTTTT.